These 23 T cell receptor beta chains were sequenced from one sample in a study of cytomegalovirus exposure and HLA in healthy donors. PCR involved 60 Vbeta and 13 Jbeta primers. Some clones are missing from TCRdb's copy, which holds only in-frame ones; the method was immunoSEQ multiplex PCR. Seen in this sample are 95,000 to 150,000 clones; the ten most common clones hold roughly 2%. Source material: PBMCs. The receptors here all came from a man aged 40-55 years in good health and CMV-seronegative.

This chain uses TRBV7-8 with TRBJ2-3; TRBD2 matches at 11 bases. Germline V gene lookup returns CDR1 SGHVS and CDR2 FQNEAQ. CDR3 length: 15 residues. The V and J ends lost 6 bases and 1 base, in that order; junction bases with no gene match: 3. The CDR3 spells CASRRLAGRTDTQYF. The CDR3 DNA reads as TGTGCCAGCAGACGACTAGCGGGACGCACAGATACGCAGTATTTT.

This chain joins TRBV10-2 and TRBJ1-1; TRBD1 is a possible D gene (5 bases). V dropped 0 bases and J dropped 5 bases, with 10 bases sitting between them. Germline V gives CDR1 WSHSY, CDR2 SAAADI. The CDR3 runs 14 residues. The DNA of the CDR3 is TGCGCCAGCAGTGAGTCGTTGGGGGGGACTGAAGCTTTCTTT. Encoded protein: CASSESLGGTEAFF.

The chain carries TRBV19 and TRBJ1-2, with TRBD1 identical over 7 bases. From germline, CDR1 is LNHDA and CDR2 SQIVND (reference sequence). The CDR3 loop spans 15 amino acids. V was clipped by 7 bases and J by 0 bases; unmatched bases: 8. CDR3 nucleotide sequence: TGTGCCAGTAACACCGGGGACAGATCTAACTATGGCTACACCTTC. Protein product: CASNTGDRSNYGYTF.

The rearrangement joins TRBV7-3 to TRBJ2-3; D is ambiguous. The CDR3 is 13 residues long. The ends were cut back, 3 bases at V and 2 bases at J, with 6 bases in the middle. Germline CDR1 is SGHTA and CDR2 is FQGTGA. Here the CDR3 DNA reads TGTGCCAGCAGCTTCGAGCCCACAGATACGCAGTATTTT. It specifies CASSFEPTDTQYF.

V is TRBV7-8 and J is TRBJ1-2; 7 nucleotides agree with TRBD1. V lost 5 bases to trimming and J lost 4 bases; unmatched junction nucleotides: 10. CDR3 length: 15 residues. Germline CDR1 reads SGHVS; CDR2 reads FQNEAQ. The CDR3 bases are TGTGCCAGCAGCCCCAGAGGGGGCTGGGGCTATGGCTACACCTTC. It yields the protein CASSPRGGWGYGYTF.

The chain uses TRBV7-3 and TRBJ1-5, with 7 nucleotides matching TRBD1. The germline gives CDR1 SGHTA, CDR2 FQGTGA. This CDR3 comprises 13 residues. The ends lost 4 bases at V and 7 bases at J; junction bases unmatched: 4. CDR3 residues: CASSSQQGQPQHF. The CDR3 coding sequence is TGTGCCAGCAGCTCCCAACAGGGGCAGCCCCAGCATTTT.

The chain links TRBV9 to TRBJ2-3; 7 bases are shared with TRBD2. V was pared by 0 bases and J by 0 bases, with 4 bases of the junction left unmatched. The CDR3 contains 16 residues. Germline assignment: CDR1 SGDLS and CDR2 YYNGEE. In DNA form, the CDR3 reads TGTGCCAGCAGCGTAGCTCTAGCGGCAAGCACAGATACGCAGTATTTT. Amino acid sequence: CASSVALAASTDTQYF.

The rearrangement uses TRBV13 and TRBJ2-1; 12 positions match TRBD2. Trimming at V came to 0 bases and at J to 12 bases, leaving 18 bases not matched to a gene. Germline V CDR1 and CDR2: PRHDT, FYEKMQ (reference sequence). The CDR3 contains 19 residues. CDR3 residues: CASSLGPPATSGSARGQFF. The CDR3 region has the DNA TGTGCCAGCAGCTTAGGCCCCCCAGCGACTAGCGGGAGCGCCCGAGGGCAGTTCTTC. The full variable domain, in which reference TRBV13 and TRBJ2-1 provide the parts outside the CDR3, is AAGVIQSPRHLIKEKRETATLKCYPIPRHDTVYWYQQGPGQDPQFLISFYEKMQSDKGSIPDRFSAQQFSDYHSELNMSSLELGDSALYFCASSLGPPATSGSARGQFFGPGTRLTVL.

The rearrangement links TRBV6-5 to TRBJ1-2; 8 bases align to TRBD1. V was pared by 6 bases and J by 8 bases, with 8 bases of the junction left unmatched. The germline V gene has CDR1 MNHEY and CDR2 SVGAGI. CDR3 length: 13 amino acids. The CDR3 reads CASRDRANVGYTF. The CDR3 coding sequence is TGTGCCAGCAGGGACAGGGCTAATGTCGGCTACACCTTC.

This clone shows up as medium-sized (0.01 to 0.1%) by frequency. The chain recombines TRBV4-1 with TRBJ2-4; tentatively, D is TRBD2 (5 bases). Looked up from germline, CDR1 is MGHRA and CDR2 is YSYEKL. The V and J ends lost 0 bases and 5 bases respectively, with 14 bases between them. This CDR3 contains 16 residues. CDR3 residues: CASSQDPPDGENIQYF. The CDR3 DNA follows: TGCGCCAGCAGCCAAGATCCCCCGGACGGGGAAAACATTCAGTACTTC.

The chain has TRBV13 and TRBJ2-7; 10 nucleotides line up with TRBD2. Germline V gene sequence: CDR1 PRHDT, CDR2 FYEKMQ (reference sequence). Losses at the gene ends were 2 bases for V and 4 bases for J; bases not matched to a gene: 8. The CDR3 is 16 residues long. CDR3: CASSLRVAGGRYEQYF. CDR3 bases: TGTGCCAGCAGCTTAAGGGTAGCGGGAGGTCGGTACGAGCAGTACTTC.

CDR3 nucleotide sequence: TGTGCCATCAGTGATCCGGGAGGGCCTATCTACAATGAGCAGTTCTTC. The encoded protein is CAISDPGGPIYNEQFF. V gene TRBV10-3 combines with J gene TRBJ2-1; the match to TRBD2 covers 8 bases. J gave up 3 bases and V 3 bases, and 7 bases lay outside the gene matches. The length of the CDR3 is 16 residues. Germline assignment: CDR1 ENHRY and CDR2 SYGVKD.

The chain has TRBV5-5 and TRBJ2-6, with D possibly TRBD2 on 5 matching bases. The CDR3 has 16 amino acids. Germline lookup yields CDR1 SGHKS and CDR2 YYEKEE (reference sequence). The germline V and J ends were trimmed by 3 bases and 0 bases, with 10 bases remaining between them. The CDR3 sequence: CASSSGLGSGANVLTF. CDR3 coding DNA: TGTGCCAGCAGCTCTGGACTTGGCTCTGGGGCCAACGTCCTGACTTTC.

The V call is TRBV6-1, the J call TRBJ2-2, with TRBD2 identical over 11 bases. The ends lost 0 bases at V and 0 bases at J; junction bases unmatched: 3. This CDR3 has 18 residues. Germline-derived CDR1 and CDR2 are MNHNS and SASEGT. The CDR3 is CASSEATSGVANTGELFF. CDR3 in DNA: TGTGCCAGCAGTGAAGCGACTAGCGGGGTAGCGAACACCGGGGAGCTGTTTTTT.

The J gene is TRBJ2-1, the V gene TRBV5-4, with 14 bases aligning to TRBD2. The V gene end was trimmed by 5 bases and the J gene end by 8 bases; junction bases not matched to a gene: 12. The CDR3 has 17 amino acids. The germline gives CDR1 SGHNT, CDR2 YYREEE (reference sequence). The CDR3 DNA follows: TGTGCCAGCAGTCGCCCGGGACTAGCGGGAGTTAAGGATGAGCAGTTCTTC. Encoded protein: CASSRPGLAGVKDEQFF.

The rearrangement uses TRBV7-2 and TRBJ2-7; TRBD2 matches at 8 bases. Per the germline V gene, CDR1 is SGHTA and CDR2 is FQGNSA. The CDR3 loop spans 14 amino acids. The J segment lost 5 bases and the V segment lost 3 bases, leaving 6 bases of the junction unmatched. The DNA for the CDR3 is TGTGCCAGCAGCTTGGGGAGCGGGAGCCACGAGCAGTACTTC. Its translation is CASSLGSGSHEQYF. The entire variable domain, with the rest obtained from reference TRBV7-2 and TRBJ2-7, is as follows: GAGVSQSPSNKVTEKGKDVELRCDPISGHTALYWYRQSLGQGLEFLIYFQGNSAPDKSGLPSDRFSAERTGGSVSTLTIQRTQQEDSAVYLCASSLGSGSHEQYFGPGTRLTVT.

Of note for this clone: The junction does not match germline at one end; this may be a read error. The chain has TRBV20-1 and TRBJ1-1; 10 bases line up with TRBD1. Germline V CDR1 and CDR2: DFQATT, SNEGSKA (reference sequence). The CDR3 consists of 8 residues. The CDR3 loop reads CSAGQGVF. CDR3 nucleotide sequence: TGCAGTGCTGGACAGGGGGTCTTT.

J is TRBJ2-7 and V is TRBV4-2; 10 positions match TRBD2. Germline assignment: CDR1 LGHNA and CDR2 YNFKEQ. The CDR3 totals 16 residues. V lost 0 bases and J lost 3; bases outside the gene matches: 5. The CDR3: CASSQDLAGEIYEQYF. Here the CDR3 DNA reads TGTGCCAGCAGCCAAGATCTAGCGGGAGAGATCTACGAGCAGTACTTC.

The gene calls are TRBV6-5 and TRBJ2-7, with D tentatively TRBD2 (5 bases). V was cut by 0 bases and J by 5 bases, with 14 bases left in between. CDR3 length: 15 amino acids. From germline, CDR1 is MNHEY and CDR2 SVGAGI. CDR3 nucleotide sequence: TGTGCCAGCAGTTACTCCCTGACTAACCTTCACGAGCAGTACTTC. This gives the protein CASSYSLTNLHEQYF.

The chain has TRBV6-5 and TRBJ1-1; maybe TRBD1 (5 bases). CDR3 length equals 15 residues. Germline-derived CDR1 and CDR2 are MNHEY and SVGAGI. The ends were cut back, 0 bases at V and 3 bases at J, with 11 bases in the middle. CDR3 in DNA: TGTGCCAGCAGTTACTCGGGCGGGGGAGACACTGAAGCTTTCTTT. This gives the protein CASSYSGGGDTEAFF.

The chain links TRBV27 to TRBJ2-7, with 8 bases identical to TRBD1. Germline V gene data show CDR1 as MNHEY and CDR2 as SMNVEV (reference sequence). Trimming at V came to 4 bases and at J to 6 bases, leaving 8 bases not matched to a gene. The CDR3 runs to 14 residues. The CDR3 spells CASSSRQGQVEQYF. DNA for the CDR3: TGTGCCAGCAGTTCACGACAGGGGCAGGTCGAGCAGTACTTC.

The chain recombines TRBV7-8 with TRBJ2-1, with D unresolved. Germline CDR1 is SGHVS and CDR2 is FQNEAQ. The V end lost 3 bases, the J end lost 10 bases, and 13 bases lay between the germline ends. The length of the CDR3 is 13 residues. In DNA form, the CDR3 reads TGTGCCAGCAGCTTGTGGAGTAAGGAGGAGCAGTTCTTC. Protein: CASSLWSKEEQFF.

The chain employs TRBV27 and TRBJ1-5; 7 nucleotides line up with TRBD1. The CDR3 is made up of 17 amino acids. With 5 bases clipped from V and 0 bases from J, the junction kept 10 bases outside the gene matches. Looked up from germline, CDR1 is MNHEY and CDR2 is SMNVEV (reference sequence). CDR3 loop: CASSPDDRENSNQPQHF. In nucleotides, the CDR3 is TGTGCCAGCAGTCCCGATGACAGGGAAAATAGCAATCAGCCCCAGCATTTT.